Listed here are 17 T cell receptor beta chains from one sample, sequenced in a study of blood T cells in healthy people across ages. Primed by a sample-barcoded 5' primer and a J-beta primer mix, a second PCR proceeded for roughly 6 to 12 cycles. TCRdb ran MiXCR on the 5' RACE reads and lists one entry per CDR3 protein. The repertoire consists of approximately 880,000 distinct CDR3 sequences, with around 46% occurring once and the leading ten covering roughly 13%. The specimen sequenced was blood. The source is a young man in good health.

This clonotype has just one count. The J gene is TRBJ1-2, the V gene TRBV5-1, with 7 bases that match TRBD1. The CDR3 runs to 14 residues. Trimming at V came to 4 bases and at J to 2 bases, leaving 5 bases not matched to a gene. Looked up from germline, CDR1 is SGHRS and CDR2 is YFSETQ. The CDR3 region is CASSGDSLNYGYTF. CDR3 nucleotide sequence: TGCGCCAGCAGCGGGGACAGTCTCAACTATGGCTACACCTTC.

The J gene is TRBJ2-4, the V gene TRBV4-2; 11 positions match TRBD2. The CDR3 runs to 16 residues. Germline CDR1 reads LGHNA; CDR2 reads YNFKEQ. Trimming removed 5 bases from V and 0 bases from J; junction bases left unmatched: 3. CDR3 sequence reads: CASSFSGGGAKNIQYF. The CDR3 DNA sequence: TGTGCCAGCAGCTTTAGCGGGGGGGGAGCCAAAAACATTCAGTACTTC.

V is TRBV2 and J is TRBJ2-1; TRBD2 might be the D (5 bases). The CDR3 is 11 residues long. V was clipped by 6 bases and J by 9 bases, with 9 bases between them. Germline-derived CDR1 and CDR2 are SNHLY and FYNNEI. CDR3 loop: CASRVGSEQFF. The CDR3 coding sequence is TGTGCCAGCAGAGTAGGGAGTGAGCAGTTCTTC.

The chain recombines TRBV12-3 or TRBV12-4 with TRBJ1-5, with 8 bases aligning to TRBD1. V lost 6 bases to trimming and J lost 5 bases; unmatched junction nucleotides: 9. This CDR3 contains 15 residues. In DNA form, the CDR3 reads TGTGCCAGCAGCCGTGGACAGGGTAGGGATCAGCCCCAGCATTTT. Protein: CASSRGQGRDQPQHF.

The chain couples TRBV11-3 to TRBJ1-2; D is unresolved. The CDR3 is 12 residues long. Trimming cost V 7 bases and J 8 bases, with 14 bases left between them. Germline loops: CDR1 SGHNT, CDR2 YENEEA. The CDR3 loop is CASNGDREGYTF. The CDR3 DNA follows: TGTGCCAGCAATGGAGACCGAGAGGGCTACACCTTC.

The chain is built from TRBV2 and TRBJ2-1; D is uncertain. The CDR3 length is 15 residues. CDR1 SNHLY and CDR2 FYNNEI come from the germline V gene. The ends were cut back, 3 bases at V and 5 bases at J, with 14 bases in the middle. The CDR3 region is CASSDGVLGHNEQFF. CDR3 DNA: TGTGCCAGCAGTGATGGAGTTCTTGGCCACAATGAGCAGTTCTTC.

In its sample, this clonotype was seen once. CDR3 in amino acids: CASSLYTGGNYEQYF. The CDR3 nucleotides read TGCGCCAGCAGCCTCTATACAGGGGGCAACTACGAGCAGTACTTC. The rearrangement links TRBV4-1 to TRBJ2-4; 9 positions match TRBD1. The DNA end lines up better with TRBJ2-7; the J call may be wrong. The CDR3 covers 15 residues. Germline V lookup: CDR1 MGHRA, CDR2 YSYEKL.

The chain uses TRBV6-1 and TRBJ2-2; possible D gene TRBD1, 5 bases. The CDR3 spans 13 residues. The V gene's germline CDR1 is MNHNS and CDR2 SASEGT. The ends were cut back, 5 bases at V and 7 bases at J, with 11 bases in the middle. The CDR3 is CASSMPGNGELFF. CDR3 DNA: TGTGCCAGCAGTATGCCAGGGAACGGGGAGCTGTTTTTT.

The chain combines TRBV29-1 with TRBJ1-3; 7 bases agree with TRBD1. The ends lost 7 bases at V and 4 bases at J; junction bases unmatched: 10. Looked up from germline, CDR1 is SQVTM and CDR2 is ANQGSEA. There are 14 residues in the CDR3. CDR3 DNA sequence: TGCAGCGCCACGACAGGGCCGGGAGGAAACACCATATATTTT. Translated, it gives CSATTGPGGNTIYF. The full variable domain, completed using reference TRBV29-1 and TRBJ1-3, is SAVISQKPSRDICQRGTSLTIQCQVDSQVTMMFWYRQQPGQSLTLIATANQGSEATYESGFVIDKFPISRPNLTFSTLTVSNMSPEDSSIYLCSATTGPGGNTIYFGEGSWLTVV.

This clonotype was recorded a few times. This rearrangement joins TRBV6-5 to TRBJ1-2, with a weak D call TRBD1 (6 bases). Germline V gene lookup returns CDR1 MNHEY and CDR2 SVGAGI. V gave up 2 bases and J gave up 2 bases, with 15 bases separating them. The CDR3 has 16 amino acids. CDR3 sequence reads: CASSYGGDTSNYGYTF. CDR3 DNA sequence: TGTGCCAGCAGTTACGGAGGGGACACGTCGAACTATGGCTACACCTTC.

The chain's CDR3 is CASSHSGYTF. The CDR3 bases are TGCGCCAGCAGCCATAGTGGCTACACCTTC. The chain carries TRBV4-3 and TRBJ1-2; D is unclear. V was shortened by 3 bases and J by 7 bases, with 3 bases between the two germline ends. The CDR3 is 10 amino acids. CDR1 LGHNA and CDR2 YSLEER come from the germline V gene.

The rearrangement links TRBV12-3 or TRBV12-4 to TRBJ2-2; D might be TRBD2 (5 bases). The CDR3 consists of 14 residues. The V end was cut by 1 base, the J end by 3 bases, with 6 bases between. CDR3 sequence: CASSLGRDTGELFF. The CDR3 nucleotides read TGTGCCAGCAGTTTAGGGCGGGACACCGGGGAGCTGTTTTTT.

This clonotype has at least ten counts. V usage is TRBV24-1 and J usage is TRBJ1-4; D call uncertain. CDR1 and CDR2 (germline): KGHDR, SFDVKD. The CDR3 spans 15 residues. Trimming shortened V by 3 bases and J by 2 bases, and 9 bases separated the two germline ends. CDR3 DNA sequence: TGTGCCACCAGTGATAGCGGGGATACTAATGAAAAACTGTTTTTT. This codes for CATSDSGDTNEKLFF.

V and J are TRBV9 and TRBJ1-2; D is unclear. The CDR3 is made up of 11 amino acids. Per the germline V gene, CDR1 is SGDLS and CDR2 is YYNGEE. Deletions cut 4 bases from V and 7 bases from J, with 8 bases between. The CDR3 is CASSPSAGYTF. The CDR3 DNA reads TGTGCCAGCAGCCCCTCAGCTGGCTACACCTTC. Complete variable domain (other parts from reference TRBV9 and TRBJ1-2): DSGVTQTPKHLITATGQRVTLRCSPRSGDLSVYWYQQSLDQGLQFLIQYYNGEERAKGNILERFSAQQFPDLHSELNLSSLELGDSALYFCASSPSAGYTFGSGTRLTVV.

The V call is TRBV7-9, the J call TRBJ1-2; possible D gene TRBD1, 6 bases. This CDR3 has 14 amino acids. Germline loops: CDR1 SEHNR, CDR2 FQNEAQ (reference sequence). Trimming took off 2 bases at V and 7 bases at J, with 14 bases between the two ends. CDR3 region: CASSLTEGGPGYTF. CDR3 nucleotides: TGTGCCAGCAGCTTAACGGAAGGGGGGCCTGGCTACACCTTC. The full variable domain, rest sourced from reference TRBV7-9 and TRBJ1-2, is DTGVSQNPRHKITKRGQNVTFRCDPISEHNRLYWYRQTLGQGPEFLTYFQNEAQLEKSRLLSDRFSAERPKGSFSTLEIQRTEQGDSAMYLCASSLTEGGPGYTFGSGTRLTVV.

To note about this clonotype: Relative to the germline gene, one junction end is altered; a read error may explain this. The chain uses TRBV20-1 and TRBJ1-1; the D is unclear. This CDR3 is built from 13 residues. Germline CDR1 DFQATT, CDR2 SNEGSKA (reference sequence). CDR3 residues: CSTRDTGRTEAFF. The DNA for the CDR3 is TGCAGTACTAGAGACACGGGTAGGACTGAAGCTTTCTTT.

CDR3: CASSHQGQGVLYNSPLHF. The DNA of the CDR3 is TGCGCCAGCAGCCATCAGGGACAGGGGGTCTTATATAATTCACCCCTCCACTTT. This chain links TRBV5-1 with TRBJ1-6; 11 nucleotides match TRBD1. J was trimmed by 4 bases and V by 4 bases; bases with no gene match: 10. The CDR3 totals 18 residues. Germline CDR1 SGHRS, CDR2 YFSETQ.